The next 11 T cell receptor beta chains were all read from a single sample in a study of cytomegalovirus exposure and HLA in healthy donors. Measured with immunoSEQ multiplex PCR; TCRdb has only the in-frame clones, and not every one. Among 150,000 to 180,000 clones, roughly 90% were seen once, and the ten largest hold approximately 20%. The sequenced sample consisted of PBMCs. These receptors were taken from a man between 18 and 29 years old in good health and CMV-seropositive.

The V and J genes are TRBV5-6 and TRBJ1-1; 7 bases match TRBD1. Trimming cost V 5 bases and J 5 bases; bases outside gene matches: 6. CDR1 is SGHDT and CDR2 is YYEEEE in the germline V gene. This CDR3 spans 13 amino acids. CDR3 protein: CASRFQGVTEAFF. CDR3 DNA sequence: TGTGCCAGCAGATTTCAGGGGGTGACTGAAGCTTTCTTT.

The chain combines TRBV7-2 with TRBJ2-5; perhaps TRBD1 as D (6 bases). V lost 5 bases and J 5 bases, leaving 12 bases between the germline ends. Per germline, CDR1 SGHTA and CDR2 FQGNSA. This CDR3 is built from 13 residues. The CDR3: CASSPDRWETQYF. The CDR3 DNA follows: TGTGCCAGCAGCCCCGACAGGTGGGAGACCCAGTACTTC.

The chain couples TRBV4-3 to TRBJ2-5; 8 bases agree with TRBD2. There are 16 residues in the CDR3. CDR1 is LGHNA and CDR2 is YSLEER in the germline V gene. Trimming cost V 0 bases and J 0 bases; bases outside gene matches: 3. The CDR3: CASSQEWRGDQETQYF. CDR3 nucleotides: TGCGCCAGCAGCCAAGAATGGCGGGGGGACCAAGAGACCCAGTACTTC.

This clone has just one count. In DNA form, the CDR3 reads TGTGCCAGCAGTGTGGGGGGTACCTACGAGCAGTACTTC. This gives the protein CASSVGGTYEQYF. V gene TRBV6-4 combines with J gene TRBJ2-7; a possible D gene is TRBD2 (6 bases). Trimming pared 4 bases from V and 2 bases from J, leaving 9 bases between. Germline CDR1 is MRHNA and CDR2 is SNTAGT. The CDR3 has 13 residues.

The chain has TRBV7-2 and TRBJ2-7; TRBD1 aligns across 7 bases. J lost 6 bases, V lost 1 base, and 6 bases had no gene match. CDR3 length: 14 residues. The germline CDR1 and CDR2 sequences are SGHTA and FQGNSA. Here the CDR3 reads CASSLEGARPEQYF. The CDR3 nucleotides are TGTGCCAGCAGCTTAGAGGGGGCTAGACCCGAGCAGTACTTC. The full variable domain, completed using reference TRBV7-2 and TRBJ2-7, is GAGVSQSPSNKVTEKGKDVELRCDPISGHTALYWYRQSLGQGLEFLIYFQGNSAPDKSGLPSDRFSAERTGGSVSTLTIQRTQQEDSAVYLCASSLEGARPEQYFGPGTRLTVT.

V usage is TRBV6-5 and J usage is TRBJ2-2, with D tentatively TRBD2 (5 bases). V was shortened by 5 bases and J by 5 bases, with 9 bases between the two germline ends. The V gene's germline CDR1 is MNHEY and CDR2 SVGAGI. The CDR3 has 13 residues. The CDR3 loop is CASSPSGTGELFF. The CDR3 DNA follows: TGTGCCAGCAGTCCTTCGGGGACCGGGGAGCTGTTTTTT.

The rearrangement joins TRBV9 to TRBJ2-1; TRBD1 matches 8 bases. The CDR3 runs to 14 residues. J lost 9 bases, V lost 4 bases, and 9 bases had no gene match. CDR1 SGDLS and CDR2 YYNGEE come from the germline V gene. The CDR3 region is CASSQSGGSGEQFF. As DNA, the CDR3 is TGTGCCAGCAGCCAATCAGGGGGCTCGGGTGAGCAGTTCTTC. Filled out from reference TRBV9 and TRBJ2-1, the complete variable domain reads DSGVTQTPKHLITATGQRVTLRCSPRSGDLSVYWYQQSLDQGLQFLIQYYNGEERAKGNILERFSAQQFPDLHSELNLSSLELGDSALYFCASSQSGGSGEQFFGPGTRLTVL.

The rearrangement uses TRBV12-2 and TRBJ2-7; TRBD2, the table's D call, was not compared with the DNA. TRBV12-2 counts as a pseudogene. This CDR3 contains 16 residues. The CDR3 sequence is CASRRLDDPGVPEQYF. In DNA, the CDR3 is TGTGCAAGTCGGCGGCTTGACGACCCCGGAGTCCCCGAGCAGTACTTC.

This clone came up many times. V is TRBV6-1 and J is TRBJ1-1; a weak D match, TRBD1 (5 bases). The CDR3 spans 14 residues. CDR1 is MNHNS, CDR2 SASEGT, per germline. V lost 4 bases and J lost 4, with 13 bases in between. CDR3 sequence (DNA): TGTGCCAGCAGTGCGGGGGGGGAGAGCACTGAAGCTTTCTTT. It translates to CASSAGGESTEAFF.

The chain uses TRBV18 and TRBJ1-2; D gene ambiguous. The germline V gene encodes CDR1 KGHSH and CDR2 LQKENI. Trimming shortened V by 5 bases and J by 6 bases, and 13 bases separated the two germline ends. This CDR3 comprises 13 residues. The CDR3 is CASSITIVDGYTF. The CDR3 bases are TGTGCCAGCTCAATCACCATCGTAGATGGCTACACCTTC.

V usage is TRBV9 and J usage is TRBJ2-7; 9 nucleotides agree with TRBD1. The germline CDR1 and CDR2 sequences are SGDLS and YYNGEE. The CDR3 sequence is 15 residues long. The junction had 10 bases not matched to a gene; V was cut back by 4 bases and J by 5 bases. DNA for the CDR3: TGTGCCAGCAGCCCGGGGGACAGGGAAACCCACGAGCAGTACTTC. Amino acid sequence: CASSPGDRETHEQYF.